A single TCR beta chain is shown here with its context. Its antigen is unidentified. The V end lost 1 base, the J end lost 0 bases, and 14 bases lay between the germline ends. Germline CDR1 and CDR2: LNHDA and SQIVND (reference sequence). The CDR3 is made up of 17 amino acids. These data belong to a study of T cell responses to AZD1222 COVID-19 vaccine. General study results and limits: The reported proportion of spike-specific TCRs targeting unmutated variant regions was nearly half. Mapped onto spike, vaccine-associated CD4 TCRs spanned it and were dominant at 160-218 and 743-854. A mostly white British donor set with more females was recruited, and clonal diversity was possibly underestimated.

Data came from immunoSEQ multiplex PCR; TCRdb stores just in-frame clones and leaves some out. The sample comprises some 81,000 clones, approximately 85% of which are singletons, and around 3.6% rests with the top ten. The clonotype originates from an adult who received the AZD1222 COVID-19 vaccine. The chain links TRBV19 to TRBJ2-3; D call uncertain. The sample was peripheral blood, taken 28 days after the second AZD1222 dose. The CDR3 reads CASSIAFGSSSTDTQYF. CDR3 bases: TGTGCCAGTAGTATAGCGTTCGGCTCTTCTAGCACAGATACGCAGTATTTT.